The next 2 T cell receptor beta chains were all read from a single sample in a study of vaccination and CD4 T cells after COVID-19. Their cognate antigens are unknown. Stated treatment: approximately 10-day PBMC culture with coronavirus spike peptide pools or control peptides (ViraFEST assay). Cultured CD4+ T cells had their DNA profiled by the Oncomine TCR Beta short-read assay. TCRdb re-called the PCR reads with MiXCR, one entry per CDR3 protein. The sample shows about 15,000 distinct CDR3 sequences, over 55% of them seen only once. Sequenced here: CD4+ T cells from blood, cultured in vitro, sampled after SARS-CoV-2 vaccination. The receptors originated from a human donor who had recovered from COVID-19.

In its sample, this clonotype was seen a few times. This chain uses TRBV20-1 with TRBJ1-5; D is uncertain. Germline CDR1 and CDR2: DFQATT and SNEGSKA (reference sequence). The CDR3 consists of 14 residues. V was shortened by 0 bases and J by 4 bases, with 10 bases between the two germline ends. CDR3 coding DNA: TGCAGTGCTAGAGATCCCCGGTCGAATCAGCCCCAGCATTTT. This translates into CSARDPRSNQPQHF.

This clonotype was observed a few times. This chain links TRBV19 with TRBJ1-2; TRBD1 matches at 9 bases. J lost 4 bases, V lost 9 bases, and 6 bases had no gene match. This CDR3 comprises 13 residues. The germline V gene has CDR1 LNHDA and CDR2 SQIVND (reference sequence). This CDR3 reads CASGPQGAYGYTF. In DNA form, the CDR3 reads TGTGCCAGCGGTCCACAGGGGGCCTATGGCTACACCTTC.